What follows are 32 T cell receptor beta chains derived from one specimen sequenced in a study of monozygotic twins with inflammatory bowel disease. From the 5' RACE reads, TCRdb lists one entry per CDR3 protein and no DNA. The repertoire table contains 160,000 or so distinct CDR3 sequences. Sequencing was done on a sample of blood. The receptor set was obtained from a human donor with ulcerative colitis or Crohn's disease, or a healthy co-twin of an affected twin (not recorded which).

The chain combines TRBV29-1 with TRBJ1-1; lacking DNA, the TRBD1 call made by TCRdb goes unchecked. This CDR3 is built from 14 residues. Germline V CDR1 and CDR2: SQVTM, ANQGSEA. The CDR3 loop reads CSVARGTANTEAFF. The full variable domain, completed using reference TRBV29-1 and TRBJ1-1, is SAVISQKPSRDICQRGTSLTIQCQVDSQVTMMFWYRQQPGQSLTLIATANQGSEATYESGFVIDKFPISRPNLTFSTLTVSNMSPEDSSIYLCSVARGTANTEAFFGQGTRLTVV.

The chain uses TRBV10-3 and TRBJ1-3; TCRdb's D gene call, TRBD1, goes unchecked for lack of DNA. The length of the CDR3 is 16 residues. The germline V gene encodes CDR1 ENHRY and CDR2 SYGVKD. CDR3 amino acids: CAISDRRGDSGNTIYF.

The chain uses TRBV6-1 and TRBJ2-5; TCRdb's D call of TRBD1 is untestable without DNA. Germline assignment: CDR1 MNHNS and CDR2 SASEGT. The CDR3 length is 15 residues. CDR3 protein: CASSPVGQGQETQYF.

The chain links TRBV5-1 to TRBJ2-7; as DNA is missing, the TRBD2 call by TCRdb cannot be tested. In germline, CDR1 is SGHRS, CDR2 YFSETQ. The CDR3 consists of 17 residues. CDR3 sequence: CASSASPTSGVPYEQYF.

V gene TRBV5-1 combines with J gene TRBJ2-3; TCRdb's D call, TRBD1, is unchecked because there is no DNA. The CDR3 covers 14 residues. CDR1 is SGHRS, CDR2 YFSETQ, per germline. This CDR3 is CASSSDGQTDTQYF.

CDR3 sequence reads: CASSMLAGGRGSYNEQFF. The chain employs TRBV9 and TRBJ2-1; TCRdb selects TRBD2, and the lack of DNA leaves this call unchecked. The CDR3 runs 18 residues. CDR1 SGDLS and CDR2 YYNGEE come from the germline V gene.

The chain couples TRBV7-9 to TRBJ2-7. The length of the CDR3 is 11 residues. Per germline, CDR1 SEHNR and CDR2 FQNEAQ (reference sequence). CDR3 region: CASSPEYEQYF.

The V call is TRBV2, the J call TRBJ2-1; absent DNA, TCRdb's TRBD2 call cannot be checked. Germline CDR1 SNHLY, CDR2 FYNNEI. CDR3 length: 14 amino acids. The CDR3: CASIGLAGYNEQFF.

This rearrangement joins TRBV30 to TRBJ1-6. The CDR3 totals 13 residues. The germline V gene encodes CDR1 GTSNPN and CDR2 SVGIG (reference sequence). CDR3 sequence reads: CAWSGGRNSPLHF. Looking up the rest from reference TRBV30 and TRBJ1-6 gives the full variable domain: SQTIHQWPATLVQPVGSPLSLECTVEGTSNPNLYWYRQAAGRGLQLLFYSVGIGQISSEVPQNLSASRPQDRQFILSSKKLLLSDSGFYLCAWSGGRNSPLHFGNGTRLTVT.

This sequence joins TRBV7-3 and TRBJ1-1; lacking DNA, the TRBD1 call made by TCRdb goes unchecked. Germline CDR1 is SGHTA and CDR2 is FQGTGA. The CDR3 extends over 13 amino acids. This chain's CDR3 is CASSLVGDTEAFF.

The chain uses TRBV20-1 and TRBJ2-1; TCRdb returns TRBD2, unconfirmable since there is no DNA. Germline values: CDR1 DFQATT, CDR2 SNEGSKA (reference sequence). The CDR3 has 13 residues. CDR3 sequence reads: CTALLPFGNEQFF.

This chain links TRBV3-1 with TRBJ2-7; the D call of TRBD1 rests on TCRdb alone, since no DNA is present to check it. The CDR3 extends over 15 amino acids. CDR1 and CDR2 (germline): LGHDT, YNNKEL (reference sequence). CDR3: CASSQQGQGAPEQYF.

CDR3 protein: CASSAFKDRAGKLFF. The chain carries TRBV9 and TRBJ1-4; checking the TCRdb D call of TRBD1 is not possible without DNA. The CDR3 loop spans 15 amino acids. Looked up from germline, CDR1 is SGDLS and CDR2 is YYNGEE.

The V and J genes are TRBV5-1 and TRBJ2-1. Germline-derived CDR1 and CDR2 are SGHRS and YFSETQ. The CDR3 extends over 12 amino acids. This CDR3 is CASSLGRNEQFF.

The CDR3 reads CASSVDRGSYEQYF. The chain carries TRBV9 and TRBJ2-7. This CDR3 is 14 amino acids long. Germline CDR1 is SGDLS and CDR2 is YYNGEE.

This chain connects TRBV7-9 to TRBJ1-1. This CDR3 region has 13 residues. Germline V gene lookup returns CDR1 SEHNR and CDR2 FQNEAQ (reference sequence). CDR3 region: CASSPQIGTEAFF.

The rearrangement joins TRBV6-1 to TRBJ2-5; absent DNA, TCRdb's TRBD1 call cannot be checked. The germline V gene has CDR1 MNHNS and CDR2 SASEGT. CDR3 size: 14 residues. This CDR3 is CASSQAGGQETQYF.

The V gene is TRBV20-1, the J gene TRBJ1-6; TCRdb's assignment of TRBD1 cannot be checked, as there is no DNA. The CDR3 consists of 14 residues. Germline V gives CDR1 DFQATT, CDR2 SNEGSKA (reference sequence). This chain's CDR3 is CSTPKTGFNSPLHF.

CDR3 amino acids: CASSALGLSSYNSPLHF. The V and J genes are TRBV27 and TRBJ1-6. Germline CDR1 and CDR2: MNHEY and SMNVEV (reference sequence). CDR3 length: 17 amino acids.

The V gene is TRBV25-1, the J gene TRBJ1-1; absent DNA, TCRdb's TRBD1 call cannot be checked. CDR1 MGHDK and CDR2 SYGVNS come from the germline V gene. This CDR3 has 16 amino acids. The CDR3 loop is CASSEMGQGFGTEAFF.

This sequence joins TRBV5-1 and TRBJ2-7; there is no DNA to check the TCRdb D call of TRBD1. The CDR3 covers 12 residues. The germline CDR1 and CDR2 sequences are SGHRS and YFSETQ. The CDR3 region is CASSIGIYEQYF.

The chain couples TRBV6-2 or TRBV6-3 to TRBJ1-6; TCRdb reports TRBD1, a call that lacks DNA to check it against. This CDR3 has 14 amino acids. CDR1 and CDR2 from the germline V gene are MNHEY and SVGEGT. CDR3 residues: CASRPTGDNSPLHF.

V is TRBV20-1 and J is TRBJ2-7; TCRdb proposes TRBD1, but this gene call is untestable without DNA. Per the germline V gene, CDR1 is DFQATT and CDR2 is SNEGSKA (reference sequence). This CDR3 contains 13 residues. The CDR3 loop is CSASPHTGYEQYF.

This chain uses TRBV20-1 with TRBJ2-7; TCRdb calls TRBD1, which cannot be checked without DNA. Germline V gives CDR1 DFQATT, CDR2 SNEGSKA (reference sequence). This CDR3 has 12 residues. CDR3 residues: CSARPGNYEQYF.

The CDR3 reads CASRDPSTDTQYF. V usage is TRBV28 and J usage is TRBJ2-3. In germline, CDR1 is MDHEN, CDR2 SYDVKM. The CDR3 is 13 residues long.

The rearrangement uses TRBV7-7 and TRBJ2-3; TCRdb returns TRBD1, unconfirmable since there is no DNA. The CDR3 length is 15 residues. Germline CDR1 SSHAT, CDR2 FNYEAQ (reference sequence). CDR3 residues: CASSPGQLGTDTQYF.

This rearrangement joins TRBV20-1 to TRBJ2-6. The CDR3 consists of 12 residues. CDR1 is DFQATT and CDR2 is SNEGSKA in the germline V gene (reference sequence). CDR3 sequence reads: CSALAGANVLTF.

The chain recombines TRBV6-5 with TRBJ2-1; TCRdb proposes TRBD2, but this gene call is untestable without DNA. CDR1 MNHEY and CDR2 SVGAGI come from the germline V gene. The CDR3 runs to 15 residues. The CDR3 protein is CASRPGTSEYNEQFF.

The rearrangement links TRBV25-1 to TRBJ2-1; TCRdb proposes TRBD1, but this gene call is untestable without DNA. The V gene's germline CDR1 is MGHDK and CDR2 SYGVNS. This CDR3 spans 12 amino acids. CDR3 sequence: CASSLPGQQQFF.

V usage is TRBV7-2 and J usage is TRBJ1-2; the TCRdb call, TRBD1, lacks DNA for checking. The germline gives CDR1 SGHTA, CDR2 FQGNSA. This CDR3 is 14 amino acids long. CDR3: CASNPRAGYYGYTF.

The chain is built from TRBV7-2 and TRBJ1-5. Germline V gene data show CDR1 as SGHTA and CDR2 as FQGNSA. There are 16 residues in the CDR3. Here the CDR3 reads CASSLDGSAGSQPQHF.

The CDR3 protein is CSATEIANTGELFF. The V and J genes are TRBV20-1 and TRBJ2-2. This CDR3 spans 14 amino acids. Per the germline V gene, CDR1 is DFQATT and CDR2 is SNEGSKA (reference sequence).